This T cell receptor (beta chain) was recorded in a study of shared clonotypes between healthy human individuals. In the study overall: A couple of female and a few male donors aged 18 to 49 were enrolled. Study-wide points: Clonotype sharing across a handful of donors was observed for around 5.1% of naive CD4 clonotypes. Few donors limited the genetic and exposure-history diversity represented.

Trimming removed 6 bases from V and 8 bases from J, with 16 bases in between. CDR1 and CDR2 (germline): MNHEY, SVGAGI. CDR3 size: 14 residues. TCRdb's copy holds only in-frame clones and misses some; the assay was immunoSEQ multiplex PCR. The sample yields 2 million or so clones, 85% to 95% seen once. A word on this clone: The antigen is undetermined.

The naive CD8 fraction comprised CD45RO-negative cells positively selected for CCR7 and excluded terminally differentiated effector memory CD45RA+ cells. The genes are TRBV6-5 and TRBJ2-2; D possibly corresponds to TRBD1 (5 bases). The TCR originated in a man between 18 and 35 years old in good health. Sequencing input: naive CD8+ T cells sorted from blood. The CDR3 reads CASSIDRYEGELFF. CDR3 in DNA: TGTGCCAGCAGCATCGACAGATATGAGGGGGAGCTGTTTTTT.